A selection of T cell receptor beta chains follows, all from one sample in a study of blood T cell repertoires in COVID-19. The method was immunoSEQ multiplex PCR; TCRdb's version includes in-frame clones alone and lacks a portion of them. There are 75,000 to 100,000 clones in the sample; approximately 82% occur only once, and 6.5% to 8.5% lies in the top ten. The sequenced sample was peripheral blood. The receptor source for this set is a man aged 50 to 59 with active or convalescent COVID-19. The CDR3 runs from the conserved cysteine through the conserved F or W. D genes are given only for firm matches. Only some rows state a clone size, as once, few, many or a class for expanded clones.

d_call: TRBD1; clone_size: -; v_call: TRBV2; j_call: TRBJ1-5; cdr3_nt: TGTGCCAGCAGCGGACAGGGGGTTAGCAATCAGCCCCAGCATTTT; cdr3_aa: CASSGQGVSNQPQHF
d_call: -; clone_size: -; v_call: TRBV5-4; j_call: TRBJ2-3; cdr3_nt: TGTGCCAGCAGCTTGGAACCAAGAGTGCCAGATACGCAGTATTTT; cdr3_aa: CASSLEPRVPDTQYF
d_call: -; clone_size: few; v_call: TRBV6-4; j_call: TRBJ2-3; cdr3_nt: TGTGCCAGCAGCGATGGGGGGAGCACAGATACGCAGTATTTT; cdr3_aa: CASSDGGSTDTQYF
d_call: -; clone_size: -; v_call: TRBV7-2; j_call: TRBJ2-7; cdr3_nt: TGTGCCAGCAGCTTACGGGGGGCCTCCTACGAGCAGTACTTC; cdr3_aa: CASSLRGASYEQYF
d_call: TRBD1; clone_size: -; v_call: TRBV28; j_call: TRBJ1-1; cdr3_nt: TGTGCCAGCAGGACAGGGGAGAACACTGAAGCTTTCTTT; cdr3_aa: CASRTGENTEAFF
d_call: -; clone_size: -; v_call: TRBV5-6; j_call: TRBJ1-1; cdr3_nt: TGTGCCAGCGGTATCAGGGTTTTAACTGAAGCTTTCTTT; cdr3_aa: CASGIRVLTEAFF
d_call: -; clone_size: once; v_call: TRBV7-9; j_call: TRBJ1-4; cdr3_nt: TGTGCCAGCAGCTTAGGGACAGTTAATGAAAAACTGTTTTTT; cdr3_aa: CASSLGTVNEKLFF
d_call: TRBD2; clone_size: -; v_call: TRBV24-1; j_call: TRBJ2-2; cdr3_nt: TGTGCCACGACTAGCGGGGGGGCAGGCGGGGAGCTGTTTTTT; cdr3_aa: CATTSGGAGGELFF
d_call: -; clone_size: -; v_call: TRBV10-3; j_call: TRBJ1-5; cdr3_nt: TGTGCCATCAGTGAGTCTAGCCGAAGCAATCAGCCCCAGCATTTT; cdr3_aa: CAISESSRSNQPQHF
d_call: TRBD1; clone_size: -; v_call: TRBV10-1; j_call: TRBJ2-1; cdr3_nt: TGCGCCAGCAGGCCGTCCGGGACAGGGGGTTACAATGAGCAGTTCTTC; cdr3_aa: CASRPSGTGGYNEQFF
d_call: -; clone_size: -; v_call: TRBV5-1; j_call: TRBJ1-2; cdr3_nt: TGCGCCAGCAGCTTCGCCCAACCAAGAGAGAGATATGGCTACACCTTC; cdr3_aa: CASSFAQPRERYGYTF
d_call: TRBD2; clone_size: -; v_call: TRBV19; j_call: TRBJ2-2; cdr3_nt: TGTGCCAGTAGATTGGGGGGGGCGAACACCGGGGAGCTGTTTTTT; cdr3_aa: CASRLGGANTGELFF
d_call: TRBD2; clone_size: -; v_call: TRBV24-1; j_call: TRBJ2-7; cdr3_nt: TGTGCCACCAGTGATTTTGGACTAGGAGAGGTCTACGAGCAGTACTTC; cdr3_aa: CATSDFGLGEVYEQYF
d_call: TRBD2; clone_size: -; v_call: TRBV7-2; j_call: TRBJ2-7; cdr3_nt: TGTGCCAGCAGCTTCTCAGAGGGGACTAGCGGCTACGAGCAGTACTTC; cdr3_aa: CASSFSEGTSGYEQYF
d_call: TRBD1; clone_size: -; v_call: TRBV4-1; j_call: TRBJ1-6; cdr3_nt: TGCGCCAGCAGCCACCCCAGGGGGGCTTATTCACCCCTCCACTTT; cdr3_aa: CASSHPRGAYSPLHF
d_call: -; clone_size: -; v_call: TRBV18; j_call: TRBJ1-3; cdr3_nt: TGTGCCAGCTCACCCCCAATCGGTACAGAGGGCTCTGGAAACACCATATATTTT; cdr3_aa: CASSPPIGTEGSGNTIYF
d_call: -; clone_size: few; v_call: TRBV7-9; j_call: TRBJ1-2; cdr3_nt: TGTGCCAGCAGCCCCAGCAGGGATGGCTACACCTTC; cdr3_aa: CASSPSRDGYTF
d_call: TRBD2; clone_size: -; v_call: TRBV15; j_call: TRBJ2-3; cdr3_nt: TGTGCCACCAGCAGAGTCGCGGGGGGGCGTACGCAGTATTTT; cdr3_aa: CATSRVAGGRTQYF
d_call: TRBD1; clone_size: -; v_call: TRBV18; j_call: TRBJ1-4; cdr3_nt: TGTGCCAGCTCACCGGCAGGGGGGAGTGAAAAACTGTTTTTT; cdr3_aa: CASSPAGGSEKLFF
d_call: TRBD1; clone_size: -; v_call: TRBV5-4; j_call: TRBJ2-1; cdr3_nt: TGTGCCAGCAGCCCGGGCGGGACAGGCTACAATGAGCAGTTCTTC; cdr3_aa: CASSPGGTGYNEQFF
d_call: TRBD2; clone_size: once; v_call: TRBV18; j_call: TRBJ2-6; cdr3_nt: TGTGCCAGCTCACCAACTAGCGGGGGGGCCTCTGGGGCCAACGTCCTGACTTTC; cdr3_aa: CASSPTSGGASGANVLTF
d_call: -; clone_size: -; v_call: TRBV19; j_call: TRBJ1-4; cdr3_nt: TGTGCCAGTAGTATTGGGTCGACAACAACTAATGAAAAACTGTTTTTT; cdr3_aa: CASSIGSTTTNEKLFF
d_call: -; clone_size: -; v_call: TRBV6-5; j_call: TRBJ2-2; cdr3_nt: TGTGCCACCACGGACACCGGGGAGCTGTTTTTT; cdr3_aa: CATTDTGELFF
d_call: -; clone_size: -; v_call: TRBV28; j_call: TRBJ2-2; cdr3_nt: TGTGCCAGCAGTTCCCCGGGACAACGATGGGGCACCGGGGAGCTGTTTTTT; cdr3_aa: CASSSPGQRWGTGELFF
d_call: -; clone_size: -; v_call: TRBV4-1; j_call: TRBJ2-5; cdr3_nt: TGCGCCAGCAGCCGAGCACCTCTAGAGACCCAGTACTTC; cdr3_aa: CASSRAPLETQYF
d_call: TRBD1; clone_size: few; v_call: TRBV18; j_call: TRBJ2-7; cdr3_nt: TGTGCCAGCTCTCCGGGGGACAGGGTATACGAGCAGTACTTC; cdr3_aa: CASSPGDRVYEQYF
d_call: TRBD1; clone_size: few; v_call: TRBV28; j_call: TRBJ2-7; cdr3_nt: TGTGCCAGCAGTTCCTCCGGGACAGGGGGCCTCGAGCAGTACTTC; cdr3_aa: CASSSSGTGGLEQYF
d_call: TRBD1; clone_size: -; v_call: TRBV30; j_call: TRBJ2-3; cdr3_nt: TGTGCCTGGGGGAAGGTAGGGACAGGTAGCACAGATACGCAGTATTTT; cdr3_aa: CAWGKVGTGSTDTQYF
d_call: TRBD1; clone_size: -; v_call: TRBV2; j_call: TRBJ1-3; cdr3_nt: TGTGCCAGCAGCCTAACAGGGGGCTCTGGAAACACCATATATTTT; cdr3_aa: CASSLTGGSGNTIYF
d_call: TRBD1; clone_size: -; v_call: TRBV5-1; j_call: TRBJ1-4; cdr3_nt: TGCGCCAGCAGCTCGGGACAGGGTAGCGAAAAACTGTTTTTT; cdr3_aa: CASSSGQGSEKLFF
d_call: TRBD2; clone_size: few; v_call: TRBV4-3; j_call: TRBJ2-3; cdr3_nt: TGCGCCAGCAGCCCATCACCTGCGGCGGGGGGGGGCGATACGCAGTATTTT; cdr3_aa: CASSPSPAAGGGDTQYF
d_call: TRBD1; clone_size: -; v_call: TRBV7-9; j_call: TRBJ2-1; cdr3_nt: TGTGCCAGCACACTGGGACAGGGGGACAATGAGCAGTTCTTC; cdr3_aa: CASTLGQGDNEQFF
d_call: TRBD2; clone_size: -; v_call: TRBV7-6; j_call: TRBJ2-1; cdr3_nt: TGTGCCAGCAGTTCCCTAGCGGGGCTTTACAATGAGCAGTTCTTC; cdr3_aa: CASSSLAGLYNEQFF
d_call: TRBD1; clone_size: -; v_call: TRBV29-1; j_call: TRBJ1-4; cdr3_nt: TGCAGCGTTGGAGGGACAGGGGTTAATGAAAAACTGTTTTTT; cdr3_aa: CSVGGTGVNEKLFF
d_call: -; clone_size: -; v_call: TRBV5-1; j_call: TRBJ1-2; cdr3_nt: TGCGCCAGCAGCTTGGGGGCAGCCTATGGCTACACCTTC; cdr3_aa: CASSLGAAYGYTF
d_call: -; clone_size: -; v_call: TRBV28; j_call: TRBJ1-2; cdr3_nt: TGTGCCAGCAGTTTATCAGGGCCACTCTATGGCTACACCTTC; cdr3_aa: CASSLSGPLYGYTF
d_call: -; clone_size: -; v_call: TRBV5-4; j_call: TRBJ2-7; cdr3_nt: TGTGCCAGCAGCTTTACAGGTCCGAGCGAGCAGTACTTC; cdr3_aa: CASSFTGPSEQYF
d_call: TRBD2; clone_size: -; v_call: TRBV7-7; j_call: TRBJ2-5; cdr3_nt: TGTGCCAGCAGCTCCTGGACTAGCGGGGCCCAAGAGACCCAGTACTTC; cdr3_aa: CASSSWTSGAQETQYF
d_call: TRBD1; clone_size: -; v_call: TRBV2; j_call: TRBJ2-4; cdr3_nt: TGTGCCAGTCAACAGGGGGAAAGAAACATTCAGTACTTC; cdr3_aa: CASQQGERNIQYF
d_call: -; clone_size: -; v_call: TRBV20-1; j_call: TRBJ2-5; cdr3_nt: TGCAGTGGTCAGATGGAAGAGACCCAGTACTTC; cdr3_aa: CSGQMEETQYF
d_call: -; clone_size: -; v_call: TRBV12-3/TRBV12-4; j_call: TRBJ1-1; cdr3_nt: TGTGCCAGCACTCCAGCACAGGGCACTGAAGCTTTCTTT; cdr3_aa: CASTPAQGTEAFF
d_call: TRBD1; clone_size: -; v_call: TRBV19; j_call: TRBJ1-5; cdr3_nt: TGTGCCAGTAGTGTGACAGGGGGCGTGGGCAATCAGCCCCAGCATTTT; cdr3_aa: CASSVTGGVGNQPQHF
d_call: TRBD2; clone_size: -; v_call: TRBV5-1; j_call: TRBJ2-7; cdr3_nt: TGCGCCAGCAGCGCCCGTCGGGGGGGGGCGGACGAGCAGTACTTC; cdr3_aa: CASSARRGGADEQYF
d_call: TRBD1; clone_size: -; v_call: TRBV24-1; j_call: TRBJ1-2; cdr3_nt: TGTGCCACCAGTGACCGGACAGGATTCTATGGCTACACCTTC; cdr3_aa: CATSDRTGFYGYTF
d_call: -; clone_size: -; v_call: TRBV5-1; j_call: TRBJ1-4; cdr3_nt: TGCGCCAGCAGCCCAGTTACAACTAATGAAAAACTGTTTTTT; cdr3_aa: CASSPVTTNEKLFF
d_call: TRBD2; clone_size: -; v_call: TRBV29-1; j_call: TRBJ2-1; cdr3_nt: TGCAGCGTTGTGGGGGGGGGCAATGAGCAGTTCTTC; cdr3_aa: CSVVGGGNEQFF